The 24 T cell receptor beta chains listed next were all sequenced from one sample in a study of siplizumab effects on memory and regulatory T cells. Antigen specificity for these receptors is unknown. TCRdb's copy holds only in-frame clones and misses some; the assay was immunoSEQ multiplex PCR. The sample has fewer than 15,000 clones, approximately 46% seen once. Coculture of the mixed lymphocyte reaction cells took place at 37 degrees C and lasted six to seven days. What was sequenced was CFSE-low (dividing) CD4+ T cells sorted from an allogeneic mixed lymphocyte reaction. The receptors originated from a human donor in good health; the cells came from an allogeneic mixed lymphocyte reaction. Some clones in this sample may be carry-over from other donors' samples.

The chain carries TRBV7-4 and TRBJ1-4, with no clear D. Germline loops: CDR1 SGHVT, CDR2 SQSDAQ. V shed 2 bases and J shed 4 bases, with 5 bases lying between them. This CDR3 is built from 13 residues. CDR3 residues: CASSLKSNEKLFF. The CDR3 DNA is TGTGCCAGCAGCTTAAAAAGTAATGAAAAACTGTTTTTT.

This clone was detected many times. V usage is TRBV6-5 and J usage is TRBJ2-3; a weak D match, TRBD2 (5 bases). Germline V lookup: CDR1 MNHEY, CDR2 SVGAGI. The CDR3 is made up of 15 amino acids. V lost 0 bases, J lost 6 bases, and 13 bases lay in between. CDR3 region: CASSYSTLASDTQYF. CDR3 in DNA: TGTGCCAGCAGTTACTCGACTCTAGCTTCGGATACGCAGTATTTT.

This clone rates as medium-sized. The CDR3 sequence: CASKVDRTGNTIYF. Written as DNA, the CDR3 is TGTGCCAGCAAAGTCGACAGGACTGGAAACACCATATATTTT. The V call is TRBV2, the J call TRBJ1-3, with D possibly being TRBD1 (6 bases). This CDR3 comprises 14 residues. V lost 7 bases, J lost 2 bases, and 12 bases lay in between. Germline-derived CDR1 and CDR2 are SNHLY and FYNNEI.

V gene TRBV27 combines with J gene TRBJ2-5; D not resolved. Looked up from germline, CDR1 is MNHEY and CDR2 is SMNVEV (reference sequence). This CDR3 spans 13 amino acids. Trimming pared 4 bases from V and 7 bases from J, leaving 13 bases between. CDR3: CASSSWAWGTQYF. The CDR3 nucleotides read TGTGCCAGCAGTTCCTGGGCTTGGGGGACCCAGTACTTC.

The CDR3 DNA is TGTGCCAGCAGTTACCGGCCAGGGAGTGAAAAACTGTTTTTT. Protein product: CASSYRPGSEKLFF. This chain links TRBV6-6 with TRBJ1-4; the D gene is possibly TRBD1 (5 bases). Germline V CDR1 and CDR2: MNHNY, SVGAGI (reference sequence). This CDR3 is built from 14 residues. Trimming stripped 2 bases from V and 7 bases from J, with 11 bases between.

This clone is medium-sized. The chain couples TRBV28 to TRBJ2-4; D unclear. This CDR3 is built from 20 residues. Germline V gene data show CDR1 as MDHEN and CDR2 as SYDVKM. With 0 bases removed from V and 0 bases from J, the gap between germline ends came to 21 bases. The CDR3 sequence: CASSLWASRSSALAKNIQYF. CDR3 DNA: TGTGCCAGCAGTTTATGGGCCTCCCGCAGCTCCGCCTTAGCCAAAAACATTCAGTACTTC.

In its sample, this clone is medium-sized. The rearrangement joins TRBV2 to TRBJ2-7; 9 bases match TRBD2. Trimming removed 7 bases from V and 3 bases from J; junction bases left unmatched: 7. The CDR3 is 14 residues long. Germline V gene lookup returns CDR1 SNHLY and CDR2 FYNNEI. CDR3 nucleotides: TGTGCCAGCACCCCCAAGCGGGGGGTCTACGAGCAGTACTTC. It specifies CASTPKRGVYEQYF.

V gene TRBV7-4 combines with J gene TRBJ2-1, with 9 bases lining up with TRBD2. The ends lost 1 base at V and 12 bases at J; junction bases unmatched: 10. CDR3 length: 15 amino acids. Germline V CDR1 and CDR2: SGHVT, SQSDAQ. The CDR3 loop is CASSLELAGFMWQFF. The CDR3, as DNA: TGTGCCAGCAGCTTAGAACTAGCGGGCTTTATGTGGCAGTTCTTC.

The V call is TRBV28, the J call TRBJ2-1; 7 bases align to TRBD2. The CDR3 spans 16 residues. Trimming at V came to 5 bases and at J to 7 bases, leaving 14 bases not matched to a gene. Germline V gene data show CDR1 as MDHEN and CDR2 as SYDVKM. CDR3 bases: TGTGCCAGCAGTCCCGGAGAGGGAGGGCGATGGAATGAGCAGTTCTTC. Translating gives CASSPGEGGRWNEQFF.

This chain connects TRBV2 to TRBJ2-1; D gene uncertain. Germline CDR1 is SNHLY and CDR2 is FYNNEI. V was cut by 2 bases and J by 0 bases, with 11 bases left in between. CDR3 size: 16 residues. The CDR3 coding sequence is TGTGCCAGCAGTGAATTCAGGTCAAGCTCCTACAATGAGCAGTTCTTC. Amino acids: CASSEFRSSSYNEQFF.

This clone appeared a few times. The chain carries TRBV10-1 and TRBJ1-1; D gene unclear. Germline loops: CDR1 WNHNN, CDR2 SYGVQD (reference sequence). This CDR3 spans 14 amino acids. Trimming removed 0 bases from V and 0 bases from J, with 5 bases in between. The CDR3 DNA follows: TGCGCCAGCAGTGAGTCGCCCTTGAACACTGAAGCTTTCTTT. It translates to CASSESPLNTEAFF.

The genes are TRBV18 and TRBJ2-7; D gene uncertain. With 4 bases removed from V and 4 bases from J, the gap between germline ends came to 5 bases. The CDR3 covers 11 residues. Per germline, CDR1 KGHSH and CDR2 LQKENI. CDR3 protein: CASSLSYEQYF. The CDR3 DNA follows: TGTGCCAGCTCACTTTCATACGAGCAGTACTTC.

This chain uses TRBV10-3 with TRBJ2-7; D ambiguous. The CDR3 is 11 residues long. CDR1 and CDR2 (germline): ENHRY, SYGVKD. Trimming removed 1 base at V and 12 bases at J, with 10 bases between. Here the CDR3 reads CAISEYRSWYF. In nucleotides, the CDR3 is TGTGCCATCAGTGAGTACCGGTCGTGGTACTTC.

V is TRBV7-2 and J is TRBJ2-3; 9 bases match TRBD2. Germline V gene lookup returns CDR1 SGHTA and CDR2 FQGNSA. J lost 8 bases, V lost 1 base, and 13 bases had no gene match. The CDR3 loop spans 17 amino acids. CDR3 amino acids: CASSLGGTSWELGTQYF. Written as DNA, the CDR3 is TGTGCCAGCAGCTTAGGGGGGACTAGCTGGGAATTAGGTACGCAGTATTTT. Supplemented by reference TRBV7-2 and TRBJ2-3, the full variable domain reads GAGVSQSPSNKVTEKGKDVELRCDPISGHTALYWYRQSLGQGLEFLIYFQGNSAPDKSGLPSDRFSAERTGGSVSTLTIQRTQQEDSAVYLCASSLGGTSWELGTQYFGPGTRLTVL.

The chain links TRBV7-4 to TRBJ2-7; a weak D match, TRBD2 (7 bases). The CDR3 contains 13 residues. CDR1 and CDR2 (germline): SGHVT, SQSDAQ. V was pared by 0 bases and J by 8 bases, with 11 bases between. The CDR3 is CASSLAGRGQQYF. The CDR3 bases are TGTGCCAGCAGCTTAGCCGGGCGGGGGCAGCAGTACTTC.

The CDR3 sequence is CASSRLAGTNEQFF. CDR3 in DNA: TGTGCCAGCAGTCGACTAGCGGGAACGAATGAGCAGTTCTTC. V gene TRBV6-5 combines with J gene TRBJ2-1; 11 bases agree with TRBD2. This CDR3 has 14 amino acids. Germline V CDR1 and CDR2: MNHEY, SVGAGI. With V trimmed by 5 bases and J by 7 bases, 4 bases remained unmatched.

The V call is TRBV6-6, the J call TRBJ2-4, with D tentatively TRBD2 (7 bases). The germline V gene encodes CDR1 MNHNY and CDR2 SVGAGI (reference sequence). Trimming stripped 6 bases from V and 1 base from J, with 10 bases between. This CDR3 spans 14 amino acids. The CDR3 region is CASREGGAKNIQYF. The CDR3 DNA reads as TGTGCCAGCAGGGAGGGGGGGGCCAAAAACATTCAGTACTTC.

The chain combines TRBV6-6 with TRBJ2-1; D perhaps matches TRBD2 (6 bases). Germline V gene sequence: CDR1 MNHNY, CDR2 SVGAGI (reference sequence). The V end lost 5 bases, the J end lost 0 bases, and 14 bases lay between the germline ends. There are 16 residues in the CDR3. CDR3 in DNA: TGTGCCAGCAGTCGTGACCTGGGGGGCTCCTACAATGAGCAGTTCTTC. This gives the protein CASSRDLGGSYNEQFF.

The genes are TRBV5-3 and TRBJ1-5; D possibly corresponds to TRBD1 (5 bases). TRBV5-3 is designated an ORF whose function remains uncertain. V dropped 7 bases and J dropped 5 bases, with 19 bases sitting between them. This CDR3 has 15 residues. The CDR3 coding sequence is TGTGCCAGAGTCCCCGTAAGGGGCTTCTATCAGCCCCAGCATTTT. It specifies CARVPVRGFYQPQHF.

This clone occurred a few times. The chain joins TRBV19 to TRBJ2-1; the D gene is possibly TRBD1 (6 bases). V shed 7 bases and J shed 0 bases, with 10 bases lying between them. This CDR3 is 14 amino acids long. Germline V lookup: CDR1 LNHDA, CDR2 SQIVND (reference sequence). CDR3 DNA sequence: TGTGCCAGTAATCGAGGGGGCTCCTACAATGAGCAGTTCTTC. This sequence encodes CASNRGGSYNEQFF.

This clone was observed a handful of times. In nucleotides, the CDR3 is TGTGCCAGCAGTCACAGGGACTATGGCTACACCTTC. Protein product: CASSHRDYGYTF. V gene TRBV27 combines with J gene TRBJ1-2; a possible D gene is TRBD1 (6 bases). The CDR3 covers 12 residues. Trimming took off 5 bases at V and 3 bases at J, with 7 bases between the two ends. Germline CDR1 and CDR2: MNHEY and SMNVEV (reference sequence).

The chain carries TRBV19 and TRBJ2-3, with D unclear. CDR1 and CDR2 from the germline V gene are LNHDA and SQIVND (reference sequence). Trimming stripped 6 bases from V and 3 bases from J, with 16 bases between. The CDR3 sequence is 15 residues long. CDR3 loop: CASRPTPEHTDTQYF. In DNA form, the CDR3 reads TGTGCCAGTAGACCGACCCCGGAGCATACAGATACGCAGTATTTT.

This clone was observed a few times. The gene calls are TRBV2 and TRBJ1-6; 8 bases fit TRBD1. Germline CDR1 reads SNHLY; CDR2 reads FYNNEI. The V gene end was trimmed by 4 bases and the J gene end by 2 bases; junction bases not matched to a gene: 4. The CDR3 is 16 residues long. The CDR3 spells CASSARTGTYNSPLHF. The CDR3 DNA reads TGTGCCAGCAGTGCGCGGACAGGGACCTATAATTCACCCCTCCACTTT.

J is TRBJ2-1 and V is TRBV6-6; a possible D gene is TRBD1 (6 bases). The V gene lost 5 bases and the J gene lost 0 bases, with 11 bases spanning the gap. This CDR3 comprises 15 residues. Germline loops: CDR1 MNHNY, CDR2 SVGAGI (reference sequence). CDR3 protein: CASSRTGSSYNEQFF. For the CDR3, the DNA is TGTGCCAGCAGTAGAACAGGGAGCTCCTACAATGAGCAGTTCTTC.